A selection of T cell receptor beta chains follows, all from one sample in a study of blood T cell repertoires in COVID-19. Some clones are missing from TCRdb's copy, which holds only in-frame ones; the method was immunoSEQ multiplex PCR. The sample consists of tens of thousands of clones, 82% of them appearing once. The specimen sequenced was peripheral blood. The receptors were gathered from a woman aged 60 to 75 with acute or convalescent COVID-19. Each CDR3 is given with its conserved first and last residue. Each record gives: J gene, V gene, D gene, clone size, CDR3 length, CDR3 protein, CDR3 DNA. The D gene is left open where the match is weak. Size values are once, few and many counts, or a class for expanded clones, and some rows have none.

J gene: TRBJ2-5
V gene: TRBV7-2
D gene: TRBD2
clone size: few
CDR3 length: 17
CDR3 protein: CASSPQAYGLGKETQYF
CDR3 DNA: TGTGCCAGCAGCCCCCAAGCTTACGGACTAGGGAAAGAGACCCAGTACTTC

J gene: TRBJ2-5
V gene: TRBV14
D gene: TRBD2
clone size: NA
CDR3 length: 17
CDR3 protein: CASSQERPSGRQETQYF
CDR3 DNA: TGTGCCAGCAGCCAAGAGAGACCTAGCGGGCGCCAAGAGACCCAGTACTTC

J gene: TRBJ1-1
V gene: TRBV11-2
D gene: NA
clone size: few
CDR3 length: 17
CDR3 protein: CASSSLTDANLYAEAFF
CDR3 DNA: TGTGCCAGCAGCTCCTTGACAGACGCGAACCTGTATGCTGAAGCTTTCTTT

J gene: TRBJ1-1
V gene: TRBV7-3
D gene: NA
clone size: NA
CDR3 length: 14
CDR3 protein: CASSFNTGPEKAFF
CDR3 DNA: TGTGCCAGCAGCTTCAACACAGGGCCGGAAAAAGCTTTCTTT

J gene: TRBJ1-2
V gene: TRBV3-1/TRBV3-2
D gene: NA
clone size: NA
CDR3 length: 15
CDR3 protein: CASSRNAGGTYGYTF
CDR3 DNA: TGTGCCAGCAGCCGGAACGCGGGGGGCACGTATGGCTACACCTTC

J gene: TRBJ2-7
V gene: TRBV18
D gene: TRBD2
clone size: NA
CDR3 length: 15
CDR3 protein: CASSPDSGRVYEQYF
CDR3 DNA: TGTGCCAGCTCACCAGATAGCGGGAGGGTCTACGAGCAGTACTTC

J gene: TRBJ2-7
V gene: TRBV6-6
D gene: TRBD2
clone size: NA
CDR3 length: 16
CDR3 protein: CASSSGLAGLPYEQYF
CDR3 DNA: TGTGCCAGCAGTTCGGGACTAGCGGGCTTACCCTACGAGCAGTACTTC

J gene: TRBJ2-1
V gene: TRBV28
D gene: NA
clone size: few
CDR3 length: 15
CDR3 protein: CASNPPGVLYNEQFF
CDR3 DNA: TGTGCCAGCAACCCACCGGGGGTTCTCTACAATGAGCAGTTCTTC

J gene: TRBJ2-7
V gene: TRBV7-2
D gene: TRBD1
clone size: NA
CDR3 length: 14
CDR3 protein: CASSPRQGTYEQYF
CDR3 DNA: TGTGCCAGCAGCCCTCGACAGGGGACCTACGAGCAGTACTTC

J gene: TRBJ2-3
V gene: TRBV5-6
D gene: NA
clone size: NA
CDR3 length: 12
CDR3 protein: CASSRTGNTQYF
CDR3 DNA: TGTGCCAGCAGCAGAACAGGGAACACGCAGTATTTT

J gene: TRBJ1-3
V gene: TRBV30
D gene: TRBD1
clone size: NA
CDR3 length: 14
CDR3 protein: CAWRGQSIGNTIYF
CDR3 DNA: TGTGCCTGGAGGGGACAGTCGATAGGAAACACCATATATTTT

J gene: TRBJ1-2
V gene: TRBV7-2
D gene: TRBD1
clone size: few
CDR3 length: 17
CDR3 protein: CASSPEGTGFGFYGYTF
CDR3 DNA: TGTGCCAGCAGCCCAGAGGGGACAGGGTTTGGATTCTATGGCTACACCTTC

J gene: TRBJ2-7
V gene: TRBV6-6
D gene: TRBD2
clone size: NA
CDR3 length: 20
CDR3 protein: CASSPPQTSGTPEGTYEQYF
CDR3 DNA: TGTGCCAGCAGCCCACCCCAGACTAGCGGGACCCCTGAGGGTACCTACGAGCAGTACTTC

J gene: TRBJ1-1
V gene: TRBV7-3
D gene: NA
clone size: few
CDR3 length: 13
CDR3 protein: CASSLNRQGEAFF
CDR3 DNA: TGTGCCAGCAGCTTAAATCGGCAGGGTGAAGCTTTCTTT

J gene: TRBJ1-2
V gene: TRBV18
D gene: NA
clone size: few
CDR3 length: 14
CDR3 protein: CASSLGPGNYGYTF
CDR3 DNA: TGTGCCAGCTCACTGGGCCCAGGGAACTATGGCTACACCTTC

J gene: TRBJ2-1
V gene: TRBV5-1
D gene: TRBD1
clone size: many
CDR3 length: 14
CDR3 protein: CASNYRGSVAEQFF
CDR3 DNA: TGCGCCAGCAACTACAGGGGTAGCGTTGCTGAGCAGTTCTTC

J gene: TRBJ1-1
V gene: TRBV28
D gene: NA
clone size: NA
CDR3 length: 11
CDR3 protein: CASSEYTEAFF
CDR3 DNA: TGTGCCAGCAGCGAGTACACTGAAGCTTTCTTT

J gene: TRBJ1-4
V gene: TRBV4-1
D gene: NA
clone size: medium-sized
CDR3 length: 15
CDR3 protein: CASSHLGGVGEKLFF
CDR3 DNA: TGCGCCAGCAGCCATCTCGGGGGGGTAGGGGAAAAACTGTTTTTT

J gene: TRBJ2-1
V gene: TRBV29-1
D gene: NA
clone size: few
CDR3 length: 13
CDR3 protein: CSVVPVSYNEQFF
CDR3 DNA: TGCAGCGTTGTTCCCGTCTCCTACAATGAGCAGTTCTTC

J gene: TRBJ1-1
V gene: TRBV27
D gene: TRBD1
clone size: NA
CDR3 length: 13
CDR3 protein: CASSPGTGGAAFF
CDR3 DNA: TGTGCCAGCAGTCCCGGGACAGGGGGCGCGGCTTTCTTT

J gene: TRBJ2-2
V gene: TRBV5-6
D gene: TRBD1
clone size: NA
CDR3 length: 15
CDR3 protein: CASSFTGGGTGELFF
CDR3 DNA: TGTGCCAGCAGCTTTACAGGGGGCGGAACCGGGGAGCTGTTTTTT

J gene: TRBJ2-7
V gene: TRBV3-1/TRBV3-2
D gene: TRBD2
clone size: NA
CDR3 length: 16
CDR3 protein: CASSPFPGLATDEQYF
CDR3 DNA: TGTGCCAGCAGCCCCTTCCCGGGACTAGCTACCGACGAGCAGTACTTC